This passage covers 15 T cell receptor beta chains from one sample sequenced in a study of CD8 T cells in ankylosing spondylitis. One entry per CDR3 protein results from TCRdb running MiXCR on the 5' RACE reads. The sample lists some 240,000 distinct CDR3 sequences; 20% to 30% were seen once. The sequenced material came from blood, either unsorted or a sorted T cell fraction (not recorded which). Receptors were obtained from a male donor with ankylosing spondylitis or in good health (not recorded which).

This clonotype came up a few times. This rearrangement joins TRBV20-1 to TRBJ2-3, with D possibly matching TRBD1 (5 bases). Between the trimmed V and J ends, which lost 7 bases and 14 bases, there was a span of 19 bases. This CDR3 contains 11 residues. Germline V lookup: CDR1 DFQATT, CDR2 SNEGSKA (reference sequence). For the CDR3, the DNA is TGCAGTGTTACGACAGACCCCATGACGTATTTT. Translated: CSVTTDPMTYF.

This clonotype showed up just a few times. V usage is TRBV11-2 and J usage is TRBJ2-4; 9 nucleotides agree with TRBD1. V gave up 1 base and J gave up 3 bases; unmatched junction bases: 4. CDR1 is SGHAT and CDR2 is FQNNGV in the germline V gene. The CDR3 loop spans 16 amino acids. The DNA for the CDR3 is TGTGCCAGCAGCTTAGGACGGGGACAGGGCAAAAACATTCAGTACTTC. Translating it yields CASSLGRGQGKNIQYF.

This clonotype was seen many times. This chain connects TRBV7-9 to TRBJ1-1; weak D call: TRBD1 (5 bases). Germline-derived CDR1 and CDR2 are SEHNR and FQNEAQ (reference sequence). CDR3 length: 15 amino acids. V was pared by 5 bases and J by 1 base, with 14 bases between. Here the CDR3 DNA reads TGTGCCAGCAGCCCCCGGGGCGGAAAGAACACTGAAGCTTTCTTT. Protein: CASSPRGGKNTEAFF.

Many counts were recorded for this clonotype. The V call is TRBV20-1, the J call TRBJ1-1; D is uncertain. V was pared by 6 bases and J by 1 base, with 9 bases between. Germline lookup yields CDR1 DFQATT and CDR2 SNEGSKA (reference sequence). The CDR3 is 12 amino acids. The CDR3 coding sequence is TGCAGTGCAGGGAGGGCGAACACTGAAGCTTTCTTT. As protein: CSAGRANTEAFF.

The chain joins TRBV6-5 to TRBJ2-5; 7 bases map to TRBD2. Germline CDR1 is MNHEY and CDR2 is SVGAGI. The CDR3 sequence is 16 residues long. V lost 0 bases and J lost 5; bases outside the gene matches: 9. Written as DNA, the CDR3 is TGTGCCAGCAGTTACTCGGTGGGGGGGGTCCGGGAGACCCAGTACTTC. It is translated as CASSYSVGGVRETQYF.

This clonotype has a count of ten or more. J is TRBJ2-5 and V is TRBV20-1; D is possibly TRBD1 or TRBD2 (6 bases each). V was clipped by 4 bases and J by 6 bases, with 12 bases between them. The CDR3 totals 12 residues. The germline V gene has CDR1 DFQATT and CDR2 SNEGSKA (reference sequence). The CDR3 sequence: CSAIGGGKTQYF. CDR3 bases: TGCAGTGCTATTGGAGGGGGGAAGACCCAGTACTTC.

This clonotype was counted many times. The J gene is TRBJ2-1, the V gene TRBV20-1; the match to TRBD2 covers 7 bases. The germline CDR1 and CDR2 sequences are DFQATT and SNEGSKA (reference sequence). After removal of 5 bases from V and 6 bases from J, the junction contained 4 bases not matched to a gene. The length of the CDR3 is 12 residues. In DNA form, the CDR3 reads TGCAGTGCTCCCCGGACTAGCAATGAGCAGTTCTTC. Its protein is CSAPRTSNEQFF.

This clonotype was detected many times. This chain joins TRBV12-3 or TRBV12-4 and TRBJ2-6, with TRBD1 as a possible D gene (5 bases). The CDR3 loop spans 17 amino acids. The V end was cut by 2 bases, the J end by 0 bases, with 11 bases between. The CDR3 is CASSLIGANSGANVLTF. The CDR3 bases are TGTGCCAGCAGTTTAATAGGGGCTAACTCTGGGGCCAACGTCCTGACTTTC.

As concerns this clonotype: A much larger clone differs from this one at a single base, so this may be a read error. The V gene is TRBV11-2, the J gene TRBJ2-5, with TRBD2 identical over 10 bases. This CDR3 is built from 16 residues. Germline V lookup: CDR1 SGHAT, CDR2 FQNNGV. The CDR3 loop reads CASTPVSGGPQGTQYF. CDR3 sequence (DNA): TGTGCCAGCACCCCAGTTAGCGGGGGGCCGCAAGGGACCCAGTACTTC.

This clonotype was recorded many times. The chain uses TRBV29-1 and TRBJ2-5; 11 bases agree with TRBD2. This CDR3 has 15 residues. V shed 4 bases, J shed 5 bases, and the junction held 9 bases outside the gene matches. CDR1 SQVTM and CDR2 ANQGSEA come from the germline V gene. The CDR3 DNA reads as TGCAGCGTTGTGGTAGGGACTAGCGGTTGGGAGACCCAGTACTTC. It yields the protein CSVVVGTSGWETQYF.

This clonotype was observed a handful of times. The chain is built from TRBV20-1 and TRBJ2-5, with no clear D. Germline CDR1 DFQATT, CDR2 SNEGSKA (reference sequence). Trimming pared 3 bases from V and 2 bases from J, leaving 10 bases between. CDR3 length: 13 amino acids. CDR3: CSASRIMQETQYF. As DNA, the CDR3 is TGCAGTGCTAGTAGGATTATGCAAGAGACCCAGTACTTC.

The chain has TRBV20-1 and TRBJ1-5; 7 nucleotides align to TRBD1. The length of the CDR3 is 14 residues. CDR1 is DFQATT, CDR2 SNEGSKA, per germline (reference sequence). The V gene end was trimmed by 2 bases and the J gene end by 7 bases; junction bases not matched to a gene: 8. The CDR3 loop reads CSARPTGDAQPQHF. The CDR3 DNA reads TGCAGTGCTAGACCAACAGGGGATGCGCAGCCCCAGCATTTT.

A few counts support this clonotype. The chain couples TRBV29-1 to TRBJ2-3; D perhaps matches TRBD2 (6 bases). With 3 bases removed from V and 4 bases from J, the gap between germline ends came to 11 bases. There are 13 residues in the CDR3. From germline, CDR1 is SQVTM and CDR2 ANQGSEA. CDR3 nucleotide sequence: TGCAGCGTTGATCCAGCGGGCGCAGATACGCAGTATTTT. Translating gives CSVDPAGADTQYF.

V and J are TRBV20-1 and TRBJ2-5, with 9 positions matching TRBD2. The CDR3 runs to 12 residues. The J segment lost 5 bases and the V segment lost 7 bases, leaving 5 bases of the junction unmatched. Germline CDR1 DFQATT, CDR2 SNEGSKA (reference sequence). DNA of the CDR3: TGCAGTGAGGGAGCGGGGGGTGAGACCCAGTACTTC. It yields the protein CSEGAGGETQYF.

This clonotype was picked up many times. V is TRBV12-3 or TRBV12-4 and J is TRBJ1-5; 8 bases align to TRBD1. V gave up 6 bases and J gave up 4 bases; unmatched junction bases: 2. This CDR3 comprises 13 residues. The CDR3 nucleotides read TGTGCCAGCAGGACAGGGGTAAATCAGCCCCAGCATTTT. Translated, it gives CASRTGVNQPQHF.